A selection of T cell receptor beta chains follows, all from one sample in a study of T-cell reconstitution after alpha-beta-depleted transplantation in children. MiXCR was run by TCRdb on the PCR reads, yielding one entry per CDR3 protein. This table has more than 550,000 distinct CDR3 sequences, over 9.5% appearing once. The material sequenced was PBMCs from the stem cell graft donor, taken from the stem cell graft. These receptors were collected from a human donor who donated a stem cell graft to a child with acute myeloid leukemia. CDR3s include the opening cysteine and the closing phenylalanine or tryptophan. A D gene is named only where the DNA matches it firmly. Rows give clone size only sometimes, using once, few, many, or a class for an expanded clone.

j_call	v_call	clone_size	d_call	cdr3_nt	cdr3_aa
TRBJ2-7	TRBV5-1	few	.	TGCGCCAGCAGCTGGACAACGGGAAACTACGAGCAGTACTTC	CASSWTTGNYEQYF
TRBJ2-7	TRBV30	many	.	TGTGCCTGGAGCCCTGGGTACGAGCAGTACTTC	CAWSPGYEQYF
TRBJ2-1	TRBV12-3/TRBV12-4	few	TRBD2	TGTGCCAGCAGGGTAGAGGGGCTAGCGGGATTAGGCAATGAGCAGTTCTTC	CASRVEGLAGLGNEQFF
TRBJ2-5	TRBV28	few	.	TGTGCCAGCAGTTCGACTAGTGGGACCCAGTACTTC	CASSSTSGTQYF
TRBJ2-1	TRBV19	many	TRBD2	TGTGCCAGTAGTATGGGACTAGCGGGGTTGTACAATGAGCAGTTCTTC	CASSMGLAGLYNEQFF
TRBJ2-2	TRBV4-1	few	.	TGCGCCAGCAGCCAGGTCAGGGGAGGCGGGGAGCTGTTTTTT	CASSQVRGGGELFF
TRBJ2-1	TRBV7-2	.	TRBD2	TGTGCCAGCAGGATAGCGGGAGGGCCTATTGAGCAGTTCTTC	CASRIAGGPIEQFF
TRBJ2-1	TRBV9	.	.	TGTGCCAGCAGCGTAACAGTTACCAATGAGCAGTTCTTC	CASSVTVTNEQFF
TRBJ1-1	TRBV12-3/TRBV12-4	.	.	TGTGCCAGCAGTTTTACAGGACACACTGAAGCTTTCTTT	CASSFTGHTEAFF
TRBJ2-1	TRBV4-3	.	.	TGCGCCAGCAGCCAAGAGTGGGGAGACAAGAGCTACAATGAGCAGTTCTTC	CASSQEWGDKSYNEQFF
TRBJ2-2	TRBV24-1	once	TRBD2	TGTGCCACCAGTGACGAGCGGGAGTCATGGACGAACACCGGGGAGCTGTTTTTT	CATSDERESWTNTGELFF
TRBJ1-1	TRBV27	few	.	TGTGCCAGCAGTTTAGCCAGCGACACTGAAGCTTTCTTT	CASSLASDTEAFF
TRBJ2-5	TRBV7-2	few	TRBD2	TGTGCCAGCAGCCCCGGGACTAGCTTTAGGGGAGAGACCCAGTACTTC	CASSPGTSFRGETQYF
TRBJ2-4	TRBV19	few	.	TGTGCCAGTAGTATACCCGTCAGCGGTATTCAGTACTTC	CASSIPVSGIQYF
TRBJ2-1	TRBV14	many	TRBD2	TGTGCCAGCAGCCAAGATGCGGGACTAGCGGCCTACAATGAGCAGTTCTTC	CASSQDAGLAAYNEQFF
TRBJ1-4	TRBV12-3/TRBV12-4	few	.	TGTGCCAGCAGCCCGGGACTGGATGAAAAACTGTTTTTT	CASSPGLDEKLFF
TRBJ1-1	TRBV27	.	.	TGTGCCAGCACCGCGGGGGGGCTGGGATCTCTAGCCACTGAAGCTTTCTTT	CASTAGGLGSLATEAFF
TRBJ2-3	TRBV4-3	.	.	TGCGCCAGCAGCCTCAGCCCCGTGGGAGATACGCAGTATTTT	CASSLSPVGDTQYF
TRBJ1-4	TRBV27	.	.	TGTGCCAGCAGTTACGGGGCTGTTAATGAAAAACTGTTTTTT	CASSYGAVNEKLFF
TRBJ1-1	TRBV6-1	many	.	TGTGCCAGCAGTATGGGTGTCACTGAAGCTTTCTTT	CASSMGVTEAFF
TRBJ1-5	TRBV29-1	few	.	TGCAGCGTTGCTGGCTCAGGGGATCGCAATCAGCCCCAGCATTTT	CSVAGSGDRNQPQHF
TRBJ2-7	TRBV12-3/TRBV12-4	many	.	TGTGCCAGCAGCCTATCCACGGGTTCGTACGAGCAGTACTTC	CASSLSTGSYEQYF
TRBJ2-2	TRBV30	.	TRBD1	TGTGCCGTAACTCCCACCCCGGACAGGGGCAGGTCCGGGGAGCTGTTTTTT	CAVTPTPDRGRSGELFF
TRBJ2-1	TRBV6-2/TRBV6-3	.	.	TGTGCCAGCAGACCAGCTAGCTCCTACAATGAGCAGTTCTTC	CASRPASSYNEQFF
TRBJ2-1	TRBV7-2	.	.	TGTGCCAGCAGCTTAGGGGGAGATTCCTCCTACAATGAGCAGTTCTTC	CASSLGGDSSYNEQFF
TRBJ1-1	TRBV20-1	.	.	TGCAGTGCTCCCGGGACATCGAACACTGAAGCTTTCTTT	CSAPGTSNTEAFF
TRBJ2-1	TRBV10-3	many	TRBD2	TGTGCCATCGAGGGACTAGCGGGAGTCAATGAGCAGTTCTTC	CAIEGLAGVNEQFF
TRBJ2-7	TRBV6-1	.	TRBD2	TGTGCCAGCGGGAGGGGCAGCTCCTACGAGCAGTACTTC	CASGRGSSYEQYF
TRBJ1-2	TRBV20-1	.	TRBD1	TGCAGTGTCCCGACAGGGGTAGGATTTGGCTACACCTTC	CSVPTGVGFGYTF
TRBJ2-1	TRBV12-3/TRBV12-4	many	.	TGTGCCAGCAGTTTAGATGGGACGTCCCGGGAGCAGTTCTTC	CASSLDGTSREQFF
TRBJ2-7	TRBV28	many	.	TGTGCCAGCAGGGGGGGGACAGTGTTCTACGAGCAGTACTTC	CASRGGTVFYEQYF
TRBJ2-2	TRBV12-3/TRBV12-4	few	.	TGTGCCAGCAATGCGGCCCTTGGGGCCGGGGAGCTGTTTTTT	CASNAALGAGELFF
TRBJ1-1	TRBV12-3/TRBV12-4	many	TRBD1	TGTGCCAGCAGTCTGACGAGGACAGGGGGAAGCACTGAAGCTTTCTTT	CASSLTRTGGSTEAFF
TRBJ1-5	TRBV5-5	many	.	TGTGCCAGCAGCTTGTTGGATATTGGAAGCAATCAGCCCCAGCATTTT	CASSLLDIGSNQPQHF
TRBJ1-5	TRBV14	.	.	TGTGCCAGCAGCCAAGGCCGGTCGATGCCCCAGCATTTT	CASSQGRSMPQHF
TRBJ2-1	TRBV6-5	few	.	TGTGCCAGCAGTTCCAGGGCAGATGAGCAGTTCTTC	CASSSRADEQFF
TRBJ2-7	TRBV11-3	.	.	TGTGCCAGCAGCCCCCCGGGCCGGAGAAACGAGCAGTACTTC	CASSPPGRRNEQYF
TRBJ2-7	TRBV7-9	.	TRBD2	TGTGCCAGCAGCTTCGACCTGGGACTAGCTGACGAGCAGTACTTC	CASSFDLGLADEQYF
TRBJ2-6	TRBV9	many	.	TGTGCCAGCAGCATAATTGGGGCCAACGTCCTGACTTTC	CASSIIGANVLTF
TRBJ1-5	TRBV4-2	few	.	TGTGCCAGCAGCCAAGGGGTAGGGGTTAGCAATCAGCCCCAGCATTTT	CASSQGVGVSNQPQHF
TRBJ1-4	TRBV12-3/TRBV12-4	.	.	TGTGCCAGCAGTCCCCAAAGCGTGAATGAAAAACTGTTTTTT	CASSPQSVNEKLFF
TRBJ1-6	TRBV12-3/TRBV12-4	many	TRBD1	TGTGCCAGCAGTCCCGGACAGGGTAATAATTCACCCCTCCACTTT	CASSPGQGNNSPLHF